The 26 T cell receptor beta chains below were found in one sample sequenced in a study of T cell responses to AZD1222 COVID-19 vaccine. Profiling relied on immunoSEQ multiplex PCR, and the TCRdb table lists in-frame clones only, not all of them. The data contain 100,000 to 150,000 clones, about nine tenths of them seen just once; the ten biggest clones take up around 7.8%. Sequencing was performed on peripheral blood, taken on day 0 of AZD1222 vaccination. Source of these receptors: an adult in good health.

This chain connects TRBV19 to TRBJ2-3; D call uncertain. The germline gives CDR1 LNHDA, CDR2 SQIVND (reference sequence). The CDR3 contains 16 residues. Between the trimmed V and J ends, which lost 4 bases and 9 bases, there was a span of 23 bases. The CDR3 loop reads CASSKEPPDRKGTQYF. The CDR3 coding sequence is TGTGCCAGTAGTAAAGAACCTCCTGACCGAAAAGGAACGCAGTATTTT.

This clone was seen a few times. J is TRBJ1-3 and V is TRBV7-8, with D maybe TRBD1 (5 bases). V shed 4 bases and J shed 6 bases, with 25 bases lying between them. The V gene's germline CDR1 is SGHVS and CDR2 FQNEAQ. The CDR3 extends over 18 amino acids. The CDR3 nucleotides are TGTGCCAGCAGCTCCTCCTGGTGGGACCTCCGGACCGTAAACACCATATATTTT. It yields the protein CASSSSWWDLRTVNTIYF.

The chain uses TRBV5-1 and TRBJ2-2; D might be TRBD1 or TRBD2, each matching 5 bases. Germline lookup yields CDR1 SGHRS and CDR2 YFSETQ. V was cut by 5 bases and J by 5 bases, with 13 bases left in between. This CDR3 has 14 amino acids. The CDR3 reads CASRRDGQTGELFF. In DNA, the CDR3 is TGCGCCAGCAGGAGGGACGGCCAAACCGGGGAGCTGTTTTTT.

This clone is a singleton in its sample. This sequence joins TRBV27 and TRBJ2-7; TRBD1 might be the D (7 bases). Between the trimmed V and J ends, which lost 3 bases and 3 bases, there was a span of 15 bases. CDR1 and CDR2 from the germline V gene are MNHEY and SMNVEV (reference sequence). The CDR3 consists of 15 residues. The CDR3 bases are TGTGCCAGCAGTTTTGGGGGGACAGACAGCTACGAGCAGTACTTC. Translated: CASSFGGTDSYEQYF.

The CDR3 protein is CASSAGTYNQPQHF. CDR3 sequence (DNA): TGTGCCAGCAGCGCCGGGACCTACAATCAGCCCCAGCATTTT. V usage is TRBV9 and J usage is TRBJ1-5, with D perhaps matching TRBD1 (5 bases). With 3 bases removed from V and 3 bases from J, the gap between germline ends came to 10 bases. Per germline, CDR1 SGDLS and CDR2 YYNGEE. CDR3 length equals 14 residues.

V usage is TRBV5-1 and J usage is TRBJ2-1; 13 bases are a match to TRBD2. Trimming cost V 2 bases and J 10 bases; bases outside gene matches: 6. Per the germline V gene, CDR1 is SGHRS and CDR2 is YFSETQ. This CDR3 is built from 15 residues. DNA of the CDR3: TGCGCCAGCAGCTTAACTAGCGGGAGGGCCGGCGAGCAGTTCTTC. As protein: CASSLTSGRAGEQFF.

The count of this clone is one. J is TRBJ1-4 and V is TRBV9, with 8 bases lining up with TRBD1. Looked up from germline, CDR1 is SGDLS and CDR2 is YYNGEE. With 4 bases clipped from V and 2 bases from J, the junction kept 7 bases outside the gene matches. CDR3 size: 16 residues. CDR3 DNA sequence: TGTGCCAGCAGCCGACAGGGGAGAAGGACTAATGAAAAACTGTTTTTT. This gives the protein CASSRQGRRTNEKLFF.

This chain uses TRBV4-1 with TRBJ2-1, with 9 bases lining up with TRBD2. This CDR3 spans 15 amino acids. V shed 2 bases and J 7 bases; nucleotides not matched to a gene: 6. Germline V gives CDR1 MGHRA, CDR2 YSYEKL. The CDR3 region is CASSQRSGSSNEQFF. The CDR3 DNA reads TGCGCCAGCAGCCAACGTAGCGGGAGTTCGAATGAGCAGTTCTTC.

This sequence joins TRBV2 and TRBJ1-3, with D hard to call. The CDR3 has 14 residues. The ends were cut back, 2 bases at V and 0 bases at J, with 5 bases in the middle. The germline CDR1 and CDR2 sequences are SNHLY and FYNNEI. CDR3 DNA sequence: TGTGCCAGCAGTGAAAAACCCTCTGGAAACACCATATATTTT. It codes for CASSEKPSGNTIYF.

This chain connects TRBV6-2 or TRBV6-3 to TRBJ2-7, with a weak D call TRBD1 (7 bases). The V gene's germline CDR1 is MNHEY and CDR2 SVGEGT. The V gene lost 0 bases and the J gene lost 2 bases, with 17 bases spanning the gap. There are 17 residues in the CDR3. The CDR3 sequence is CASSYSTSGRGAYEQYF. CDR3 in DNA: TGTGCCAGCAGTTACTCCACGTCGGGCAGGGGGGCCTACGAGCAGTACTTC.

This chain uses TRBV5-1 with TRBJ1-4; 7 bases fit TRBD1. The V segment lost 4 bases and the J segment 5 bases; nucleotides outside the gene matches: 8. The CDR3 runs to 15 residues. Per germline, CDR1 SGHRS and CDR2 YFSETQ. CDR3 nucleotide sequence: TGCGCCAGCAGCCCGAGGACAGGTGGGAATGAAAAACTGTTTTTT. Translation gives CASSPRTGGNEKLFF.

J is TRBJ1-1 and V is TRBV6-1; maybe TRBD1 (6 bases). This CDR3 has 14 amino acids. Germline V gene data show CDR1 as MNHNS and CDR2 as SASEGT. Deletions cut 2 bases from V and 9 bases from J, with 16 bases between. For the CDR3, the DNA is TGTGCCAGCAGTGAAAGTAATCCCGGGACACAAGCTTTCTTT. It specifies CASSESNPGTQAFF.

V is TRBV5-4 and J is TRBJ2-3; unclear D gene. The germline gives CDR1 SGHNT, CDR2 YYREEE (reference sequence). The CDR3 is 13 amino acids. The V end lost 0 bases, the J end lost 2 bases, and 4 bases lay between the germline ends. The CDR3 DNA reads as TGTGCCAGCAGCTTGGTCCCCACAGATACGCAGTATTTT. Translated: CASSLVPTDTQYF.

A few counts support this clone. V gene TRBV28 combines with J gene TRBJ2-7; 16 bases line up with TRBD2. The CDR3 loop spans 19 amino acids. Germline loops: CDR1 MDHEN, CDR2 SYDVKM. Trimming at V came to 6 bases and at J to 0 bases, leaving 11 bases not matched to a gene. The CDR3 DNA reads as TGTGCCAGCAGACCCAGGGGACTAGCGGGAGGGGGACTCTCCTACGAGCAGTACTTC. This encodes CASRPRGLAGGGLSYEQYF.

The chain combines TRBV4-1 with TRBJ1-1; 8 bases fit TRBD1. J gave up 6 bases and V 0 bases, and 9 bases lay outside the gene matches. CDR3 length: 16 amino acids. CDR1 MGHRA and CDR2 YSYEKL come from the germline V gene. The CDR3 DNA follows: TGCGCCAGCAGCCAAGATCCCAGGGGGCTTAGGTCTGAAGCTTTCTTT. Encoded protein: CASSQDPRGLRSEAFF.

The chain couples TRBV14 to TRBJ2-7, with D maybe TRBD1 (7 bases). Looked up from germline, CDR1 is SGHDN and CDR2 is FVKESK. The CDR3 runs to 14 residues. V was pared by 4 bases and J by 3 bases, with 13 bases between. The CDR3 coding sequence is TGTGCCAGCAGCCCTCAGGGGGGCGGCTACGAGCAGTACTTC. Protein: CASSPQGGGYEQYF.

The CDR3 loop is CASSPGTGSPLHF. The CDR3 nucleotides are TGTGCCAGCAGCCCCGGGACAGGCTCACCCCTCCACTTT. This rearrangement joins TRBV5-6 to TRBJ1-6, with TRBD1 identical over 8 bases. Germline values: CDR1 SGHDT, CDR2 YYEEEE. The CDR3 totals 13 residues. After removal of 4 bases from V and 10 bases from J, the junction contained 4 bases not matched to a gene.

V is TRBV27 and J is TRBJ2-4, with D hard to call. CDR3 length equals 12 residues. Trimming removed 8 bases from V and 6 bases from J, with 11 bases in between. The V gene's germline CDR1 is MNHEY and CDR2 SMNVEV (reference sequence). The CDR3 protein is CASGPSANIQYF. The CDR3 DNA reads TGTGCCAGCGGGCCGTCCGCAAACATTCAGTACTTC.

The V and J genes are TRBV2 and TRBJ2-3, with 13 bases aligning to TRBD2. This CDR3 spans 17 amino acids. The V and J ends lost 8 bases and 6 bases, in that order; junction bases with no gene match: 14. CDR1 SNHLY and CDR2 FYNNEI come from the germline V gene. The DNA for the CDR3 is TGTGCCAGCCAATATCCTTACGGACTAGCGGGAGCTGATACGCAGTATTTT. The encoded protein is CASQYPYGLAGADTQYF.

CDR3 amino acids: CATSSLTGTDTQYF. The CDR3 nucleotides read TGTGCCACCAGCAGCCTTACAGGCACAGATACGCAGTATTTT. This chain joins TRBV15 and TRBJ2-3; D gene ambiguous. Trimming removed 3 bases from V and 1 base from J, with 8 bases in between. This CDR3 is 14 amino acids long. CDR1 and CDR2 (germline): LNHNV, YYDKDF (reference sequence).

This clone was seen only once. CDR3 protein: CASSQEATTDTQYF. The CDR3 DNA is TGCGCCAGCAGCCAAGAGGCGACCACAGATACGCAGTATTTT. The chain is built from TRBV4-3 and TRBJ2-3, with no clear D. The CDR3 is 14 amino acids. Trimming took 0 bases from V and 2 from J, leaving 6 bases between them. The germline V gene has CDR1 LGHNA and CDR2 YSLEER.

This chain uses TRBV29-1 with TRBJ2-1; TRBD2 aligns across 12 bases. The germline CDR1 and CDR2 sequences are SQVTM and ANQGSEA. J was trimmed by 2 bases and V by 5 bases; bases with no gene match: 4. The CDR3 spans 15 residues. CDR3 DNA sequence: TGCAGCGTTCGGACTAGCGGGATCCCCTACAATGAGCAGTTCTTC. This translates into CSVRTSGIPYNEQFF.

This chain links TRBV4-3 with TRBJ1-1; no reliable D call. From germline, CDR1 is LGHNA and CDR2 YSLEER. There are 14 residues in the CDR3. With 0 bases removed from V and 1 base from J, the gap between germline ends came to 6 bases. CDR3 bases: TGCGCCAGCAGCCAAGATTTCGGGAACACTGAAGCTTTCTTT. This translates into CASSQDFGNTEAFF.

This clone was recorded once. The J gene is TRBJ2-2, the V gene TRBV28, with a tentative D call TRBD1 (6 bases). Germline V gene data show CDR1 as MDHEN and CDR2 as SYDVKM. CDR3 length equals 13 residues. Trimming took 5 bases from V and 6 from J, leaving 10 bases between them. The CDR3 DNA sequence: TGTGCCAGCAGTCCACAGGGCTCCGGGGAGCTGTTTTTT. Protein product: CASSPQGSGELFF.

The CDR3 sequence: CASSEARGSPLHF. CDR3 in DNA: TGTGCCAGCAGTGAAGCGCGGGGTTCACCCCTCCACTTT. V and J are TRBV2 and TRBJ1-6; D gene ambiguous. The CDR3 runs 13 residues. The germline gives CDR1 SNHLY, CDR2 FYNNEI. The germline V and J ends were trimmed by 0 bases and 9 bases, with 6 bases remaining between them.

The V call is TRBV6-5, the J call TRBJ2-1, with TRBD2 matching 8 bases. The CDR3 contains 14 residues. Germline CDR1 and CDR2: MNHEY and SVGAGI. J was trimmed by 1 base and V by 6 bases; bases with no gene match: 2. The DNA for the CDR3 is TGTGCCAGCAGGACGGGAGGGTCCTACAATGAGCAGTTCTTC. This encodes CASRTGGSYNEQFF.